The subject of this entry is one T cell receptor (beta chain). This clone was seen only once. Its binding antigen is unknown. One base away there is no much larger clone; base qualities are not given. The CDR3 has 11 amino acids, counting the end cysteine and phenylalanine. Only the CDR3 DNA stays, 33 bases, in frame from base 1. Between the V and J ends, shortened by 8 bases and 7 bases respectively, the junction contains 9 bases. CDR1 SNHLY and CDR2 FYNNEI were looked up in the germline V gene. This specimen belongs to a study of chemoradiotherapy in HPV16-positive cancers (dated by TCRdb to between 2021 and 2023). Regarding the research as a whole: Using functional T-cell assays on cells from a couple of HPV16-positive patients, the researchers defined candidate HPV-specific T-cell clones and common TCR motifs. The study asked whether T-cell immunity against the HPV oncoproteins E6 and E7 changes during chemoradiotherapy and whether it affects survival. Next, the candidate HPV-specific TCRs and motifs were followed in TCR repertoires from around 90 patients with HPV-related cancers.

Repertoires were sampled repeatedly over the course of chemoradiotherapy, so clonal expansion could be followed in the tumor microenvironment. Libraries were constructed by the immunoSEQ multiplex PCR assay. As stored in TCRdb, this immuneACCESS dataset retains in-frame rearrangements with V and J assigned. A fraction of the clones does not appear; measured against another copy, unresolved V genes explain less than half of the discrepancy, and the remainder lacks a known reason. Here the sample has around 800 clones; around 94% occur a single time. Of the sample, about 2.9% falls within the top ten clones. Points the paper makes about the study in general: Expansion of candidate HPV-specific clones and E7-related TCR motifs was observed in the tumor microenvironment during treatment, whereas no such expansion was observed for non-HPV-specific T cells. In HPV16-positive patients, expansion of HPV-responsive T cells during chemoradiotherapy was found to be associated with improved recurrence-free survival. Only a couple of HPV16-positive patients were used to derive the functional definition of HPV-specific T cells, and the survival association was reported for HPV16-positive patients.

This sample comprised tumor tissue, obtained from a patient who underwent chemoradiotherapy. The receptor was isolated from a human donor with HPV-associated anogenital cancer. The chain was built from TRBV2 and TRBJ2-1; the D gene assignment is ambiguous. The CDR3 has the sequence CASDRVNEQFF. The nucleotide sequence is TGTGCCAGCGATCGTGTAAATGAGCAGTTCTTC.